These 10 T cell receptor beta chains originate from one sample sequenced in a study of blood T cell repertoires in COVID-19. The repertoire was sequenced with immunoSEQ multiplex PCR; TCRdb's copy has only in-frame clones and lacks some. Altogether about 120,000 clones are present, 78% being singletons, with the ten largest covering about 2%. The sample consisted of peripheral blood. The receptors were sampled from a man between 65 and 85 years old with acute or convalescent COVID-19.

The CDR3 DNA reads as TGTGCCAGCAGCTTCTTAGCGGATCTATCCTACAATGAGCAGTTCTTC. This sequence encodes CASSFLADLSYNEQFF. The chain carries TRBV7-2 and TRBJ2-1; maybe TRBD2 (6 bases). CDR3 length: 16 residues. Trimming pared 3 bases from V and 1 base from J, leaving 13 bases between. CDR1 and CDR2 from the germline V gene are SGHTA and FQGNSA.

This clone has only one observation. The genes are TRBV4-3 and TRBJ2-2; TRBD1 aligns across 9 bases. V dropped 0 bases and J dropped 7; count of bases not matched to a gene: 6. Germline CDR1 LGHNA, CDR2 YSLEER. This CDR3 contains 16 residues. The CDR3 DNA follows: TGCGCCAGCAGCCAAGAAGGACAGGGGTACGGCGGGGAGCTGTTTTTT. It is translated as CASSQEGQGYGGELFF.

CDR3 bases: TGTGCCAGCAGCTTAGGAACAGGGGTGCTCATGAACACTGAAGCTTTCTTT. Encoded protein: CASSLGTGVLMNTEAFF. The chain employs TRBV5-6 and TRBJ1-1; 7 positions match TRBD1. The CDR3 runs 17 residues. The germline gives CDR1 SGHDT, CDR2 YYEEEE. The junction had 10 bases not matched to a gene; V was cut back by 2 bases and J by 0 bases.

This clone was detected only a few times. The CDR3 reads CASSPTPWSQHF. CDR3 coding DNA: TGTGCCAGCAGCCCTACCCCCTGGTCCCAGCATTTT. The rearrangement links TRBV2 to TRBJ1-5; D remains unclear. This CDR3 is 12 amino acids long. Germline V gives CDR1 SNHLY, CDR2 FYNNEI. V was pared by 6 bases and J by 11 bases, with 14 bases between. The full variable domain, its missing parts supplied by reference TRBV2 and TRBJ1-5, is EPEVTQTPSHQVTQMGQEVILRCVPISNHLYFYWYRQILGQKVEFLVSFYNNEISEKSEIFDDQFSVERPDGSNFTLKIRSTKLEDSAMYFCASSPTPWSQHFGDGTRLSIL.

The chain couples TRBV19 to TRBJ2-3; tentatively, D is TRBD2 (5 bases). V was pared by 2 bases and J by 0 bases, with 9 bases between. The CDR3 has 15 residues. Per germline, CDR1 LNHDA and CDR2 SQIVND (reference sequence). CDR3: CASSIRAGSTDTQYF. The CDR3 DNA reads TGTGCCAGTAGTATAAGGGCGGGTAGCACAGATACGCAGTATTTT.

This chain uses TRBV2 with TRBJ2-5; D may be TRBD2 (5 bases). The V gene's germline CDR1 is SNHLY and CDR2 FYNNEI. V lost 6 bases, J lost 5 bases, and 16 bases lay in between. The CDR3 has 14 amino acids. In nucleotides, the CDR3 is TGTGCCAGCAGGGAGCGGTCGGCGGGTGAGACCCAGTACTTC. Protein product: CASRERSAGETQYF. Using reference TRBV2 and TRBJ2-5 for the parts outside the CDR3, the full variable domain is EPEVTQTPSHQVTQMGQEVILRCVPISNHLYFYWYRQILGQKVEFLVSFYNNEISEKSEIFDDQFSVERPDGSNFTLKIRSTKLEDSAMYFCASRERSAGETQYFGPGTRLLVL.

The chain joins TRBV21-1 to TRBJ1-4; the table calls TRBD1, which could not be checked here. TRBV21-1 is a listed pseudogene. The CDR3 consists of 20 residues. The CDR3 nucleotides read TGTGCCAGCAGAAACGCAGGAGGGGGACAGGGGGAAGAAACTAATGAAAAACTGTTTTTT. This translates into CASRNAGGGQGEETNEKLFF.

This clone has just one count. This chain uses TRBV4-2 with TRBJ1-1, with TRBD1 identical over 9 bases. Germline V gene lookup returns CDR1 LGHNA and CDR2 YNFKEQ. This CDR3 region has 16 residues. With 7 bases clipped from V and 0 bases from J, the junction kept 9 bases outside the gene matches. The CDR3 spells CASIGQGTRVNTEAFF. The CDR3 DNA reads TGTGCCAGCATCGGACAGGGGACCCGCGTGAACACTGAAGCTTTCTTT.

CDR3 nucleotides: TGTGCCAGCAGCTTAGCGCTTGGACTGGCGGAGACCCAGTACTTC. Its translation: CASSLALGLAETQYF. This chain connects TRBV7-2 to TRBJ2-5, with D perhaps TRBD2 (5 bases). The CDR3 is 15 residues long. Germline-derived CDR1 and CDR2 are SGHTA and FQGNSA. Trimming pared 0 bases from V and 5 bases from J, leaving 13 bases between.

The rearrangement links TRBV18 to TRBJ1-1; 7 bases line up with TRBD1. Germline V CDR1 and CDR2: KGHSH, LQKENI. V was pared by 4 bases and J by 3 bases, with 8 bases of the junction left unmatched. CDR3 length: 15 amino acids. In nucleotides, the CDR3 is TGTGCCAGCTCACTTAATGACAGGGCGGACACTGAAGCTTTCTTT. Protein sequence: CASSLNDRADTEAFF.